A selection of T cell receptor beta chains follows, all from one sample in a study of technical replicates of blood from four donors. TCRdb keeps only in-frame clones here, not all; method: immunoSEQ multiplex PCR. The table shows tens of thousands of clones, with nearly 96% occurring only once. Material: T cells isolated from PBMCs. Receptor source: a human donor in good health. Both conserved end residues are part of each CDR3. D genes are given only for firm matches. Part of the rows lack a size; the others show once, few, many or a class for expanded clones.

NA,NA,TRBV9,TRBJ2-5,TGTGCCAGCAGCGTAGCTTTCGGAGGAAGAGAGACCCAGTACTTC,CASSVAFGGRETQYF
TRBD2,NA,TRBV6-5,TRBJ2-7,TGTGCCAGCAGCCGACTAGCGGGAGGGGACGAGCAGTACTTC,CASSRLAGGDEQYF
TRBD2,NA,TRBV2,TRBJ2-1,TGTGCCAGCTTGCGGGGGAGCTCCTACAATGAGCAGTTCTTC,CASLRGSSYNEQFF
TRBD1,once,TRBV6-5,TRBJ2-1,TGTGCCAGCAGTCTGGGACAGGGGGTCGTCAGTGAGCAGTTCTTC,CASSLGQGVVSEQFF
NA,NA,TRBV9,TRBJ2-3,TGTGCCAGCAGCGTCCAGGGCACAGATACGCAGTATTTT,CASSVQGTDTQYF
TRBD1,NA,TRBV18,TRBJ1-4,TGTGCCAGCTCATTAGACAGGGGCGAAAAACTGTTTTTT,CASSLDRGEKLFF
TRBD1,NA,TRBV7-2,TRBJ1-1,TGTGCCAGCAGCTTACAGGGGGCAGAGTATACTGAAGCTTTCTTT,CASSLQGAEYTEAFF
TRBD2,once,TRBV6-5,TRBJ2-7,TGTGCCAGCAGTTACGGACTAGCGGAGACCTACGAGCAGTACTTC,CASSYGLAETYEQYF
NA,NA,TRBV16,TRBJ2-2,TGTGCCAGCAGCCAATCACGGGGGGCCGACACCGGGGAGCTGTTTTTT,CASSQSRGADTGELFF
TRBD1,NA,TRBV7-6,TRBJ1-3,TGTGCCAGCAGCTTAGCGTGGCCAGGGGGCGAAAGGTACTCTGGAAACACCATATATTTT,CASSLAWPGGERYSGNTIYF
NA,once,TRBV5-1,TRBJ2-1,TGCGCCAGCAGCTTGGAAACCGGGGTCCACAATGAGCAGTTCTTC,CASSLETGVHNEQFF
TRBD2,few,TRBV6-4,TRBJ2-5,TGTGCCAGCAGGCGGGGACAGATGGGACTAGCGGGAGAGGACCAAGAGACCCAGTACTTC,CASRRGQMGLAGEDQETQYF
TRBD1,NA,TRBV6-5,TRBJ2-5,TGTGCCAGCAGTTACTGGGACAGGGAACAAGAGACCCAGTACTTC,CASSYWDREQETQYF
TRBD2,few,TRBV5-6,TRBJ2-1,TGTGCCAGCAGCCACAAGACTAGCGGGAGGAATGAGCAGTTCTTC,CASSHKTSGRNEQFF
TRBD1,NA,TRBV7-2,TRBJ1-3,TGTGCCAGCAGCTTAACCCCAGGGGGCGATGGAAACACCATATATTTT,CASSLTPGGDGNTIYF
TRBD1,NA,TRBV10-3,TRBJ1-1,TGTGCCATCAGATCTACAGGGGACACTGAAGCTTTCTTT,CAIRSTGDTEAFF
NA,NA,TRBV6-1,TRBJ1-2,TGTGCCAGCAGTGGTCAACAGGGAGAAGTACGTCATGGCTACACCTTC,CASSGQQGEVRHGYTF
NA,NA,TRBV5-1,TRBJ2-2,TGCGCCAGCAGCTTCAGGGGGGAGAACACCGGGGAGCTGTTTTTT,CASSFRGENTGELFF
NA,NA,TRBV7-9,TRBJ1-2,TGTGCCAGCAGCTTAGGACAGACCCCTAGTGGCTACACCTTC,CASSLGQTPSGYTF
NA,NA,TRBV27,TRBJ2-1,TGTGCCAGCAGTTCCAGCGGCTCCTACAATGAGCAGTTCTTC,CASSSSGSYNEQFF
TRBD1,NA,TRBV10-3,TRBJ1-1,TGTGCCATCAGTGCGGCAGGGGGCACCAACACTGAAGCTTTCTTT,CAISAAGGTNTEAFF
NA,NA,TRBV28,TRBJ2-7,TGTGCCAGCAGTCCGAACACCAACAGGGGAGGTAGATACGAGCAGTACTTC,CASSPNTNRGGRYEQYF
NA,NA,TRBV7-9,TRBJ1-5,TGTGCCAGGGGGCCAGGGGATCAGCCCCAGCATTTT,CARGPGDQPQHF
TRBD1,NA,TRBV29-1,TRBJ2-1,TGCAGCGTTGGGACAGGGGGTAGGAATGAGCAGTTCTTC,CSVGTGGRNEQFF
NA,NA,TRBV9,TRBJ1-3,TGTGCCAGCAGCGTAGGGGCCATTAGCTCTGGAAACACCATATATTTT,CASSVGAISSGNTIYF
NA,NA,TRBV5-1,TRBJ2-2,TGCGCCAGCAGCTGGGCGGGGCAAGCCGCGAACACCGGGGAGCTGTTTTTT,CASSWAGQAANTGELFF
NA,NA,TRBV7-9,TRBJ2-1,TGTGCCAGCGGGGGCCGGGGGGAGGCCTCCTACAATGAGCAGTTCTTC,CASGGRGEASYNEQFF
TRBD1,NA,TRBV5-1,TRBJ2-7,TGCGCCAGCAGCTTGATTGGGACAGGGGTTTTCTACGAGCAGTACTTC,CASSLIGTGVFYEQYF
TRBD2,NA,TRBV10-2,TRBJ2-3,TGCGCCAGCAGTGTAGGCCTAGCGGGGTTACCTAGCACAGATACGCAGTATTTT,CASSVGLAGLPSTDTQYF
NA,NA,TRBV7-8,TRBJ1-4,TGTGCCAGCGGCCAGGAGGGGCAGAGTGGATATAATGAAAAACTGTTTTTT,CASGQEGQSGYNEKLFF
NA,once,TRBV11-3,TRBJ2-3,TGTGCCAGCAGCCCCCTTTTTGCGGGAACCCCAGATACGCAGTATTTT,CASSPLFAGTPDTQYF
NA,NA,TRBV2,TRBJ2-1,TGTGCCAGCAGTGGTATACACCATGAGCAGTTCTTC,CASSGIHHEQFF
NA,NA,TRBV27,TRBJ2-1,TGTGCCAGCAAGTTGGCGGGAATCAATGAGCAGTTCTTC,CASKLAGINEQFF
NA,NA,TRBV7-9,TRBJ1-1,TGTGCCAGCAGCTTGTCAGGGAACACTGAAGCTTTCTTT,CASSLSGNTEAFF
NA,NA,TRBV7-9,TRBJ2-5,TGTGCCAGCAGCCCAAGCCAGGGGTGGGCAGAGACCCAGTACTTC,CASSPSQGWAETQYF
TRBD2,NA,TRBV5-4,TRBJ2-3,TGTGCCAGCAGCTTGGGGGCGGGAGACACAGATACGCAGTATTTT,CASSLGAGDTDTQYF
NA,NA,TRBV5-4,TRBJ2-3,TGTGCCAGCAGCCTGGGCAGGATTTCCACAGATACGCAGTATTTT,CASSLGRISTDTQYF
TRBD1,NA,TRBV5-4,TRBJ1-5,TGTGCCAGCAGCACGGACAGGGGACGGCATAGCAATCAGCCCCAGCATTTT,CASSTDRGRHSNQPQHF
TRBD1,NA,TRBV7-3,TRBJ2-7,TGTGCCAGCAGCTCGGGACAGGGAAACGAGCAGTACTTC,CASSSGQGNEQYF
TRBD2,NA,TRBV5-1,TRBJ2-2,TGCGCCAGCAGCTTCGGGACTACGAACACCGGGGAGCTGTTTTTT,CASSFGTTNTGELFF
TRBD2,NA,TRBV5-8,TRBJ2-1,TGTGCCAGCAACACCCCCCCGGGAGGCTCCTACAATGAGCAGTTCTTC,CASNTPPGGSYNEQFF
TRBD2,NA,TRBV19,TRBJ2-3,TGTGCCAGTATGCCGCTAGCGGGAATTCCAGATACGCAGTATTTT,CASMPLAGIPDTQYF
NA,NA,TRBV5-1,TRBJ1-1,TGCGCCAGCAGCTTAGGACAGACCACTGAAGCTTTCTTT,CASSLGQTTEAFF
TRBD1,NA,TRBV29-1,TRBJ1-4,TGCAGCGTTCAACAGGGGGCGAGTGAAAAACTGTTTTTT,CSVQQGASEKLFF
NA,few,TRBV19,TRBJ2-7,TGTGCCAGTAGTCGCACCGGCTCCTACGAGCAGTACTTC,CASSRTGSYEQYF
NA,NA,TRBV6-4,TRBJ2-2,TGTGCCAGCAGTCAGGGTATGGACACCGGGGAGCTGTTTTTT,CASSQGMDTGELFF
NA,NA,TRBV6-4,TRBJ2-3,TGTGCCAGCAGTGCAGAGGGTGGGACTAGCACAGATACGCAGTATTTT,CASSAEGGTSTDTQYF
NA,NA,TRBV2,TRBJ2-7,TGTGCCAGCAGTGCCCCAGCTTCTAGCTCCTACGAGCAGTACTTC,CASSAPASSSYEQYF
TRBD1,NA,TRBV7-9,TRBJ1-2,TGTGCCAGCAGCCCACGGGACAGCGATGGCTACACCTTC,CASSPRDSDGYTF
NA,NA,TRBV27,TRBJ1-2,TGTGCCAGCAGAGAACAGGACAACTATGGCTACACCTTC,CASREQDNYGYTF
TRBD2,NA,TRBV7-9,TRBJ2-7,TGTGCCAGCAGCTTGAGACTACTAGCGCTTGACTACGAGCAGTACTTC,CASSLRLLALDYEQYF
NA,NA,TRBV9,TRBJ2-3,TGTGCCAGCAGCGTCACGCGAGGGTCAGATACGCAGTATTTT,CASSVTRGSDTQYF
NA,NA,TRBV4-3,TRBJ2-1,TGCGCCAGCAGCCAAGATAGACTTAGTGAGCAGTTCTTC,CASSQDRLSEQFF
TRBD1,NA,TRBV30,TRBJ1-2,TGTGCCTGGGGGACAGGGATCTATGGCTACACCTTC,CAWGTGIYGYTF
TRBD2,NA,TRBV9,TRBJ2-2,TGTGCCAGCAGCGCCCGCCCCGTCCCCGGCGGGAGCACCGGGGAGCTGTTTTTT,CASSARPVPGGSTGELFF
NA,NA,TRBV5-6,TRBJ2-1,TGTGCCAGCAGCTTGGAATACGGAGGAGGGTTCTACAATGAGCAGTTCTTC,CASSLEYGGGFYNEQFF
TRBD1,NA,TRBV7-9,TRBJ2-4,TGTGCCAGCAGCTTGGGGACAGGGGGGTTTAACATTCAGTACTTC,CASSLGTGGFNIQYF
NA,NA,TRBV4-3,TRBJ1-4,TGCGCCAGCAGCCAAGCCGGCTCGGGGGGCAGAGTAAAACTGTTTTTT,CASSQAGSGGRVKLFF
TRBD2,NA,TRBV19,TRBJ2-1,TGTGCCAGTAGTGTCCTTAGCGGGAGAGTAAACAATGAGCAGTTCTTC,CASSVLSGRVNNEQFF
NA,NA,TRBV6-5,TRBJ2-1,TGTGCCAGCAGGGCTACCACCAGGGGTGATGAGCAGTTCTTC,CASRATTRGDEQFF